This is a list of T cell receptor beta chains from one sample in a study of blood T cell repertoires in COVID-19. TCRdb keeps only in-frame clones here, not all; method: immunoSEQ multiplex PCR. This table has around 180,000 clones, about 88% appearing once. The sample was PBMCs or T cells enriched from blood (not recorded which). The receptors here all came from a woman aged 40 to 50 with acute COVID-19. The CDR3 runs from the conserved cysteine through the conserved F or W. A D gene is named only where the DNA matches it firmly. Expanded clones get a size class; other rows say once, few or many, or leave the size out.

j_call d_call v_call clone_size cdr3_nt cdr3_aa
TRBJ1-5 . TRBV27 . TGTGCCAGCAGTCCTATACAGGGACGCAATCAGCCCCAGCATTTT CASSPIQGRNQPQHF
TRBJ1-2 . TRBV15 . TGTGCCACCAGCAGAAGAGACCGGGACTATGGCTACACCTTC CATSRRDRDYGYTF
TRBJ2-3 . TRBV15 . TGTGCCACCAGCAGGCCTCGGGGCACAGATACGCAGTATTTT CATSRPRGTDTQYF
TRBJ1-3 . TRBV9 once TGTGCCAGCAGCGGTAGCTCTGGAAACACCATATATTTT CASSGSSGNTIYF
TRBJ2-2 TRBD1 TRBV7-6 . TGTGCCAGCGGGCGGACAGGGAACACCGGGGAGCTGTTTTTT CASGRTGNTGELFF
TRBJ2-3 TRBD2 TRBV9 . TGTGCCAGCAGCGGGAGGGGACTAGCGGGGGGTACAGATACGCAGTATTTT CASSGRGLAGGTDTQYF
TRBJ2-2 TRBD2 TRBV7-2 once TGTGCCAGCAGCTTCACTAGCGGGGGGAACACCGGGGAGCTGTTTTTT CASSFTSGGNTGELFF
TRBJ1-4 . TRBV16 once TGTGCCAGCAGACTCGGACAGACTAATGAAAAACTGTTTTTT CASRLGQTNEKLFF
TRBJ2-2 . TRBV18 . TGTGCCAGCTCACCCCGTTCGCGGGAAAACACCGGGGAGCTGTTTTTT CASSPRSRENTGELFF
TRBJ2-7 . TRBV7-2 . TGTGCCAGCAGCTTAGAGGGAGGCGGCTACGAGCAGTACTTC CASSLEGGGYEQYF
TRBJ2-5 . TRBV11-1 . TGTGCCAGCAGCGTACAGCAAGAGACCCAGTACTTC CASSVQQETQYF
TRBJ1-4 TRBD1 TRBV9 . TGTGCCAGCAGCCCTACAGGGGGCCGCTTTGAAAAACTGTTTTTT CASSPTGGRFEKLFF
TRBJ2-1 . TRBV4-1 . TGCGCCAGCAGCCATAGTGTGGGGCTTAGGCAGTTCTTC CASSHSVGLRQFF
TRBJ1-2 . TRBV7-9 . TGTGCCAGCAGCCCCGACAGTTCCGAGAGGGGCTACACCTTC CASSPDSSERGYTF
TRBJ1-6 TRBD1 TRBV7-9 . TGTGCCAGCAGCAGGGACAGGGGTGCGATTAATTCACCCCTCCACTTT CASSRDRGAINSPLHF
TRBJ2-3 . TRBV9 . TGTGCCAGCAGCGTAGGGAGTGCGGGGATCGATACGCAGTATTTT CASSVGSAGIDTQYF
TRBJ2-1 . TRBV7-9 . TGTGCCAGCAGCTCTAGCGCACCTTACAATGAGCAGTTCTTC CASSSSAPYNEQFF
TRBJ2-5 TRBD2 TRBV28 . TGTGCCAGCAGTTTAATTCGGACTGCGGGAGACAAAGAGACCCAGTACTTC CASSLIRTAGDKETQYF
TRBJ1-1 . TRBV6-4 . TGTGCCAGCAGTGCGGACTGGAACACTGAAGCTTTCTTT CASSADWNTEAFF
TRBJ1-5 TRBD1 TRBV7-8 . TGTGCCAGCAGCCCAGGACAGGGTAGCAATCAGCCCCAGCATTTT CASSPGQGSNQPQHF
TRBJ2-3 . TRBV7-9 . TGTGCCAGCAGCTTTTTCCCTAGCACTAGCACAGATACGCAGTATTTT CASSFFPSTSTDTQYF
TRBJ2-3 TRBD2 TRBV5-4 once TGTGCCAGCAGCGGGGGGACTAGCGGGATAAATACGCAGTATTTT CASSGGTSGINTQYF
TRBJ1-6 TRBD1 TRBV25-1 . TGTGCCAGCAGCCCAATCCTCGGGACAGTCGATTCACCCCTCCACTTT CASSPILGTVDSPLHF
TRBJ1-4 TRBD1 TRBV20-1 . TGCAGTGCTAGTGGGACAGGGGGCGAAAAACTGTTTTTT CSASGTGGEKLFF